This T cell receptor (beta chain) comes out of a study of T cell responses to AZD1222 COVID-19 vaccine (dated by TCRdb to the early 2020s). For the wider study: AZD1222 recipients given second doses at about 4 weeks or at about 12 weeks were pooled, since spike-specific TCR depth and breadth were not found to differ between the two schedules. Enrollment into the trials was organized by age into subgroups of 18-55, 56-69 and 70-plus years, and those subgroups contained about 160, 30 and 59 TCR-sequenced participants, respectively. TCR sequencing covered fewer than 250 trial participants: about 210 given two doses of AZD1222 and 26 given two doses of MenACWY control vaccine. The paper's findings and limits, for the study overall: Vaccine-associated CD4 TCRs spanned the whole spike protein, with dominant responses in regions 160-218 and 743-854. A significant rise in spike-specific TCR breadth and depth was observed after two AZD1222 doses relative to day 0 and relative to MenACWY recipients. Reportedly, close to half of the unique spike-specific TCRs recognized epitopes lying outside the regions that are mutated in the B.1.351 and B.1.1.7 variants. Because no day 14 peak-response samples were available, the repertoires could be characterized only after the peak T cell response. Only a handful of AZD1222 recipients were SARS-CoV-2 seropositive at baseline, limiting conclusions about previously exposed vaccinees. The 56-69-year group was small, and its depth increase did not reach significance, likely because of low power. Most participants were white British and females outnumbered males, and the authors suggested that clonal diversity may have been underestimated.

The trim is 5 bases for V and 2 bases for J, with a gap of 26 bases between the germline ends. Reading from cysteine to phenylalanine, the CDR3 counts 19 amino acids. CDR3 DNA is the only sequence kept; it has 57 bases, read in frame from the first base. As concerns this clone: Its binding antigen is unknown. Base qualities are not provided; no much larger clone lies one nucleotide away.

The CDR3 regions of human TCRbeta chains were analyzed by immunosequencing. The authors' analysis ran thus. TCRs in the repertoires were compared against a reference library of SARS-CoV-2-specific TCRs that had been generated with the MIRA antigen-specificity platform. Breadth was defined as the fraction of unique TCRs that were SARS-CoV-2-associated. Depth was defined as the fraction of total T cells that were SARS-CoV-2-associated. Using the MIRA data, every spike-specific TCR was mapped to the spike region that the TCR reacted to and assigned to either a CD4 or a CD8 class. Log10-transformed breadth and depth values were compared by one-way ANOVA with Sidak's multiple comparisons tests. TCRdb holds this immuneACCESS table with in-frame rearrangements only. Some clones are missing; in checked studies, unresolved V genes explain under half, and the rest has no known cause. From that table come the V and J calls and clone size; the DNA was used to work out D and trimming. This sample gives 75,000 to 100,000 clones in total; more than 90% of them show up just once. The leading ten clones occupy over 9.5% of the sample.

Taken with the paper, the label for time point translates to: baseline before first vaccination. Vaccinee samples came from UK trials COV001 and COV002, including a single-blind randomized controlled phase 2/3 trial of AZD1222 (ChAdOx1 nCoV-19) in healthy adults. Trial participant PBMC samples were collected at day 0 and day 28 after the second dose for TCRbeta chain sequencing. The material was peripheral blood, obtained on day 0 of AZD1222 vaccination. The sequence is built from TRBV23-1 and TRBJ2-3; the D gene is perhaps TRBD2, on 7 matching bases. TRBV23-1 is an ORF; its function is uncertain. This clonotype was obtained from an adult in good health. The DNA sequence is given as TGCGCCAGCAGTTCGAAGGGGGGGGCCGGGCGCATCTCCACAGATACGCAGTATTTT. The translation is CASSSKGGAGRISTDTQYF.